These T cell receptor beta chains were read from a single sample in a study of spatial heterogeneity in lung cancer. TCRdb redid the calling of the 5' RACE reads with MiXCR, one entry per CDR3 protein. The sample contains some 96,000 distinct CDR3 sequences, 4.4% of which appear only once. The input for sequencing was lung tumor tissue, taken at surgery. The origin of the receptors is a male donor with early-stage non-small cell lung cancer. Both conserved end residues are part of each CDR3. The order of the fields is J gene, D gene, V gene, clone size, CDR3 DNA, CDR3 protein. A D gene is named only where the DNA matches it firmly. Size tells how often a clone was seen (once, few, many) or the class of an expanded clone, and some rows leave it out.

j_call: TRBJ2-3
d_call: -
v_call: TRBV6-2/TRBV6-3
clone_size: -
cdr3_nt: TGTGCCAGCAAGGCGGGGACAAAACGGAATACGCAGTATTTT
cdr3_aa: CASKAGTKRNTQYF

j_call: TRBJ2-1
d_call: TRBD2
v_call: TRBV28
clone_size: -
cdr3_nt: TGTGCCAGCAGTTTCACTAGCGGGTCCGTCAATGAGCAGTTCTTC
cdr3_aa: CASSFTSGSVNEQFF

j_call: TRBJ1-5
d_call: TRBD1
v_call: TRBV7-9
clone_size: -
cdr3_nt: TGTGCCAGCAGCGGAGGGACAGGGGAGAATCAGCCCCAGCATTTT
cdr3_aa: CASSGGTGENQPQHF

j_call: TRBJ2-1
d_call: -
v_call: TRBV9
clone_size: many
cdr3_nt: TGTGCCAGCAGCGTTGGTAGCGGATCCTACAATGAGCAGTTCTTC
cdr3_aa: CASSVGSGSYNEQFF

j_call: TRBJ2-3
d_call: -
v_call: TRBV20-1
clone_size: many
cdr3_nt: TGCAGTGCCAGCGAGCTCTTAGCTGCCACAGATACGCAGTATTTT
cdr3_aa: CSASELLAATDTQYF

j_call: TRBJ2-7
d_call: TRBD1
v_call: TRBV20-1
clone_size: -
cdr3_nt: TGCAGTGCGGCCGGGACAGCCACCTACGAGCAGTACTTC
cdr3_aa: CSAAGTATYEQYF

j_call: TRBJ1-1
d_call: -
v_call: TRBV20-1
clone_size: few
cdr3_nt: TGCAGTGCTAGACCGAAGTTGGATACTGAAGCTTTCTTT
cdr3_aa: CSARPKLDTEAFF

j_call: TRBJ2-7
d_call: -
v_call: TRBV28
clone_size: many
cdr3_nt: TGTGCCAGCAGCTTAGCCCCCTTCCACGAGCAGTACTTC
cdr3_aa: CASSLAPFHEQYF

j_call: TRBJ2-1
d_call: -
v_call: TRBV4-2
clone_size: many
cdr3_nt: TGTGCCAGCAGCCAAGTCCCAGTCAATGAGCAGTTCTTC
cdr3_aa: CASSQVPVNEQFF

j_call: TRBJ2-1
d_call: -
v_call: TRBV11-2
clone_size: -
cdr3_nt: TGTGCCAGCAGCTTAGCTGCCCTAAGCTCAGGTGAGCAGTTCTTC
cdr3_aa: CASSLAALSSGEQFF

j_call: TRBJ2-2
d_call: -
v_call: TRBV20-1
clone_size: few
cdr3_nt: TGCAGTGCTGGGCCCGGACCCCAGACCGGGGAGCTGTTTTTT
cdr3_aa: CSAGPGPQTGELFF

j_call: TRBJ1-2
d_call: TRBD1
v_call: TRBV14
clone_size: -
cdr3_nt: TGTGCCAGCAGCCAAGAGTGGACAGGGGGCTTCTATGGCTACACCTTC
cdr3_aa: CASSQEWTGGFYGYTF

j_call: TRBJ2-5
d_call: -
v_call: TRBV7-9
clone_size: many
cdr3_nt: TGTGCCAGCACCTGGGGTGACAGAGACCAAGAGACCCAGTACTTC
cdr3_aa: CASTWGDRDQETQYF

j_call: TRBJ2-1
d_call: -
v_call: TRBV3-1
clone_size: many
cdr3_nt: TGTGCCAGCAGCCAAGGAGCGGGCACCTACAATGAGCAGTTCTTC
cdr3_aa: CASSQGAGTYNEQFF

j_call: TRBJ2-4
d_call: -
v_call: TRBV2
clone_size: many
cdr3_nt: TGTGCCAGCAGTGAGCGGTTAGCCAAAAACATTCAGTACTTC
cdr3_aa: CASSERLAKNIQYF

j_call: TRBJ2-1
d_call: -
v_call: TRBV27
clone_size: many
cdr3_nt: TGTGCCAGCAGCCTGGCGGGTGAGCAGTTCTTC
cdr3_aa: CASSLAGEQFF

j_call: TRBJ2-2
d_call: -
v_call: TRBV20-1
clone_size: many
cdr3_nt: TGCAGTGCTAGGCAGAGGTGGGCCGGGGAGCTGTTTTTT
cdr3_aa: CSARQRWAGELFF

j_call: TRBJ1-2
d_call: -
v_call: TRBV12-3/TRBV12-4
clone_size: few
cdr3_nt: TGTGCCAGCCGAGGACGCCCCTATGGCTACACCTTC
cdr3_aa: CASRGRPYGYTF

j_call: TRBJ2-2
d_call: -
v_call: TRBV12-3/TRBV12-4
clone_size: many
cdr3_nt: TGTGCCAGCAGTTTAACGGGAACGAACACCGGGGAGCTGTTTTTT
cdr3_aa: CASSLTGTNTGELFF

j_call: TRBJ1-5
d_call: -
v_call: TRBV12-3/TRBV12-4
clone_size: many
cdr3_nt: TGTGCCAGCAGTTATAAGACCGGGCAGGGAGGGCAGCCCCAGCATTTT
cdr3_aa: CASSYKTGQGGQPQHF

j_call: TRBJ2-2
d_call: TRBD2
v_call: TRBV5-6
clone_size: many
cdr3_nt: TGTGCCAGCACCCTCCGACTAGCGGGAACCGGGGAGCTGTTTTTT
cdr3_aa: CASTLRLAGTGELFF

j_call: TRBJ2-6
d_call: TRBD1
v_call: TRBV28
clone_size: many
cdr3_nt: TGTGCCAGCAGAAGACAGGGCCTAAGCTCTGGGGCCAACGTCCTGACTTTC
cdr3_aa: CASRRQGLSSGANVLTF

j_call: TRBJ1-4
d_call: -
v_call: TRBV28
clone_size: many
cdr3_nt: TGTGCCAGCAGTTCCGGGACCACGGAAAAACTGTTTTTT
cdr3_aa: CASSSGTTEKLFF

j_call: TRBJ2-7
d_call: -
v_call: TRBV7-9
clone_size: many
cdr3_nt: TGTGCCAGCAGCTTATTCGGCGGGCCTTCCTCCTACGAGCAGTACTTC
cdr3_aa: CASSLFGGPSSYEQYF

j_call: TRBJ2-1
d_call: -
v_call: TRBV7-7
clone_size: few
cdr3_nt: TGTGCCAGCAGCCCGTGGAGGGAATACAATGAGCAGTTCTTC
cdr3_aa: CASSPWREYNEQFF

j_call: TRBJ2-7
d_call: TRBD2
v_call: TRBV7-9
clone_size: -
cdr3_nt: TGTGCCAGCAGCTCCCCTTCCGGGACTAAGAGGGGCGAGCAGTACTTC
cdr3_aa: CASSSPSGTKRGEQYF

j_call: TRBJ1-6
d_call: -
v_call: TRBV27
clone_size: -
cdr3_nt: TGTGCCAGCAGTTCACAGGGCCCCTATAATTCACCCCTCCACTTT
cdr3_aa: CASSSQGPYNSPLHF

j_call: TRBJ2-6
d_call: -
v_call: TRBV7-2
clone_size: many
cdr3_nt: TGTGCCAGCAGCTTAGAGGGCTCTGGGGCCAACGTCCTGACTTTC
cdr3_aa: CASSLEGSGANVLTF

j_call: TRBJ2-1
d_call: TRBD2
v_call: TRBV4-2
clone_size: few
cdr3_nt: TGTGCCAGCAGCCAAGGGACTAGCAGAAATGAGCAGTTCTTC
cdr3_aa: CASSQGTSRNEQFF

j_call: TRBJ2-4
d_call: -
v_call: TRBV19
clone_size: many
cdr3_nt: TGTGCCAGTAGTATCCTCCCCACAGACGGCATTCAGTACTTC
cdr3_aa: CASSILPTDGIQYF

j_call: TRBJ2-7
d_call: -
v_call: TRBV28
clone_size: many
cdr3_nt: TGTGCCAGCAGTCTCCACTACGAGCAGTACTTC
cdr3_aa: CASSLHYEQYF

j_call: TRBJ2-5
d_call: TRBD2
v_call: TRBV4-2
clone_size: many
cdr3_nt: TGTGCCAGCAGCTCAAAGGGCCTAGCGGGAACCCTAGGGTACCAAGAGACCCAGTACTTC
cdr3_aa: CASSSKGLAGTLGYQETQYF

j_call: TRBJ1-6
d_call: -
v_call: TRBV18
clone_size: few
cdr3_nt: TGTGCCAGCTCGCAAGGGACGGGAAGTATCTCGCCCCTCCACTTT
cdr3_aa: CASSQGTGSISPLHF

j_call: TRBJ1-5
d_call: -
v_call: TRBV6-6
clone_size: many
cdr3_nt: TGTGCCGGAGGGCCCGGGCAGCCCCAGCATTTT
cdr3_aa: CAGGPGQPQHF

j_call: TRBJ2-3
d_call: -
v_call: TRBV27
clone_size: many
cdr3_nt: TGTGCCAGCAGACGAGCGGGTTCGGCAGATACGCAGTATTTT
cdr3_aa: CASRRAGSADTQYF

j_call: TRBJ1-3
d_call: -
v_call: TRBV3-1
clone_size: many
cdr3_nt: TGTGCCAGCAGTAGATTAGACTCTGGAAACACCATATATTTT
cdr3_aa: CASSRLDSGNTIYF

j_call: TRBJ1-5
d_call: -
v_call: TRBV7-9
clone_size: few
cdr3_nt: TGTGCCAGCAGCCCCGGTCAGGGAAGCTCCAGCAATCAGCCCCAGCATTTT
cdr3_aa: CASSPGQGSSSNQPQHF